This T cell receptor beta chain was found in a study of T cell changes during pregnancy in multiple sclerosis. Produced via immunoSEQ multiplex PCR; TCRdb's table is partial and in-frame only. The sample has about 36,000 clones; 80% to 95% are singletons. Germline-derived CDR1 and CDR2 are SNHLY and FYNNEI. V was trimmed by 5 bases and J by 5 bases, leaving 9 bases between them. This CDR3 spans 13 amino acids. The chain has TRBV2 and TRBJ2-2; a possible D gene is TRBD2 (6 bases). This TCR derives from a female donor in good health, enrolled as a control in a pregnancy study. The sample consisted of CD4+ T cells from peripheral blood mononuclear cells, taken in the third trimester of pregnancy. CDR3 sequence (DNA): TGTGCCAGCAGTCAGCTAGCGACCGGGGAGCTGTTTTTT. Encoded protein: CASSQLATGELFF.